Presented here are 22 T cell receptor beta chains from one specimen sequenced in a study of blood T cell repertoires in COVID-19. Assay used: immunoSEQ multiplex PCR; TCRdb lists only in-frame clones, some missing. The table records approximately 300,000 clones, around 86% of them present only once. The sample comprised PBMCs or T cells enriched from blood (not recorded which). These TCRs come from a man aged 55 to 69 who had recovered from COVID-19.

This clone was recorded once. The chain has TRBV9 and TRBJ1-1; no reliable D call. The CDR3 covers 15 residues. Germline V gene lookup returns CDR1 SGDLS and CDR2 YYNGEE. The V gene lost 4 bases and the J gene lost 0 bases, with 13 bases spanning the gap. The CDR3 DNA is TGTGCCAGCAGCCCGGTCGTAGTAGTGAACACTGAAGCTTTCTTT. It translates to CASSPVVVVNTEAFF.

The CDR3: CATSALGRGGTDTQYF. CDR3 bases: TGTGCCACCAGTGCCCTGGGCAGGGGGGGCACAGATACGCAGTATTTT. The gene calls are TRBV24-1 and TRBJ2-3; D possibly corresponds to TRBD1 (7 bases). The CDR3 spans 16 residues. The V end lost 5 bases, the J end lost 1 base, and 15 bases lay between the germline ends. Germline V CDR1 and CDR2: KGHDR, SFDVKD.

The CDR3 region is CASSEGHSTDTQYF. The CDR3 DNA is TGTGCCAGCAGTGAGGGGCACTCCACAGATACGCAGTATTTT. The V and J genes are TRBV6-4 and TRBJ2-3, with D tentatively TRBD1 (5 bases). This CDR3 contains 14 residues. Germline V CDR1 and CDR2: MRHNA, SNTAGT. Between the trimmed V and J ends, which lost 3 bases and 2 bases, there was a span of 9 bases.

The CDR3, as DNA: TGTGCCAGCAGCCAACTCGGGAATTACGAGCAGTACTTC. Its translation: CASSQLGNYEQYF. The rearrangement joins TRBV4-2 to TRBJ2-7, with D perhaps TRBD2 (5 bases). Looked up from germline, CDR1 is LGHNA and CDR2 is YNFKEQ. V lost 2 bases and J 4 bases, leaving 9 bases between the germline ends. The CDR3 is 13 amino acids.

The chain recombines TRBV2 with TRBJ1-5, with TRBD1 matching 7 bases. Germline assignment: CDR1 SNHLY and CDR2 FYNNEI. After removal of 8 bases from V and 4 bases from J, the junction contained 8 bases not matched to a gene. The CDR3 consists of 14 residues. The CDR3 DNA reads TGTGCCAGCGGAGGACAGGAGTTTAATCAGCCCCAGCATTTT. Residues: CASGGQEFNQPQHF.

The gene calls are TRBV4-1 and TRBJ2-7; 11 positions agree with TRBD2. The CDR3 sequence is 16 residues long. From germline, CDR1 is MGHRA and CDR2 YSYEKL. The V and J ends lost 3 bases and 0 bases, in that order; junction bases with no gene match: 4. CDR3 sequence (DNA): TGCGCCAGCAGCCATACTAGCGGGAGCTTCTCCTACGAGCAGTACTTC. Encoded protein: CASSHTSGSFSYEQYF.

The chain combines TRBV6-6 with TRBJ1-5, with no clear D. Germline V gives CDR1 MNHNY, CDR2 SVGAGI (reference sequence). The CDR3 consists of 17 residues. V was pared by 5 bases and J by 3 bases, with 20 bases between. CDR3 nucleotide sequence: TGTGCCAGCAGTCTCTGGCCTCCCCATGAGGTCAATCAGCCCCAGCATTTT. This translates into CASSLWPPHEVNQPQHF.

The rearrangement uses TRBV25-1 and TRBJ1-4, with 8 bases that match TRBD1. The V segment lost 3 bases and the J segment 8 bases; nucleotides outside the gene matches: 11. The CDR3 has 16 residues. Germline assignment: CDR1 MGHDK and CDR2 SYGVNS. CDR3: CASSEGQGAFREKLFF. The CDR3 DNA follows: TGTGCCAGCAGTGAGGGTCAGGGGGCCTTTCGGGAAAAACTGTTTTTT.

This clone was observed a handful of times. The chain combines TRBV3-1 (or the pseudogene TRBV3-2) with TRBJ1-2; D gene ambiguous. V was cut by 10 bases and J by 10 bases, with 16 bases left in between. CDR1 and CDR2 from the germline V gene are LGHDT and YNNKEL (reference sequence). The CDR3 covers 11 residues. CDR3 coding DNA: TGTGCCACCCCACCTAAGCGGTACTACACCTTC. Protein product: CATPPKRYYTF.

V usage is TRBV29-1 and J usage is TRBJ1-5, with no clear D. Germline V lookup: CDR1 SQVTM, CDR2 ANQGSEA. V dropped 0 bases and J dropped 3 bases, with 6 bases sitting between them. The length of the CDR3 is 13 residues. CDR3 residues: CSVEEQPNQPQHF. The CDR3 DNA sequence: TGCAGCGTTGAAGAACAGCCCAATCAGCCCCAGCATTTT.

This chain connects TRBV18 to TRBJ2-7, with TRBD1 matching over 9 bases. The germline V gene has CDR1 KGHSH and CDR2 LQKENI. The CDR3 covers 16 residues. The V gene end was trimmed by 1 base and the J gene end by 7 bases; junction bases not matched to a gene: 11. The CDR3 coding sequence is TGTGCCAGCTCACCACTTGTTCCGGGACAGGGCGGGGAGCAGTACTTC. Amino acids: CASSPLVPGQGGEQYF.

The sample holds one count of this clone. This sequence joins TRBV6-2 or TRBV6-3 and TRBJ1-2; TRBD1 might be the D (6 bases). CDR3 size: 14 residues. The V and J ends lost 5 bases and 1 base respectively, with 11 bases between them. The germline V gene has CDR1 MNHEY and CDR2 SVGEGT. CDR3 protein: CASSRQESNYGYTF. The CDR3 DNA is TGTGCCAGCAGTCGACAGGAGAGTAACTATGGCTACACCTTC.

This CDR3 reads CASSRGGRQGAEEQYF. CDR3 in DNA: TGTGCCAGCAGCCGCGGTGGGCGACAGGGTGCTGAAGAGCAGTACTTC. The chain is built from TRBV5-4 and TRBJ2-7; TRBD1 aligns across 7 bases. CDR3 length: 16 amino acids. The V segment lost 4 bases and the J segment 7 bases; nucleotides outside the gene matches: 17. Germline CDR1 and CDR2: SGHNT and YYREEE (reference sequence).

V is TRBV3-1 (or the pseudogene TRBV3-2) and J is TRBJ2-1; D remains unclear. Germline values: CDR1 LGHDT, CDR2 YNNKEL (reference sequence). V gave up 4 bases and J gave up 5 bases, with 18 bases separating them. The CDR3 extends over 16 amino acids. This CDR3 is CASSLALYSIHNEQFF. CDR3 coding DNA: TGTGCCAGCAGCCTCGCCCTTTACTCGATCCACAATGAGCAGTTCTTC.

The rearrangement joins TRBV7-9 to TRBJ2-1, with a possible D match to TRBD2 (6 bases). The CDR3 runs to 14 residues. Germline values: CDR1 SEHNR, CDR2 FQNEAQ (reference sequence). The V and J ends lost 3 bases and 8 bases respectively, with 14 bases between them. CDR3 in amino acids: CASSFGGSKDEQFF. The CDR3, as DNA: TGTGCCAGCAGCTTTGGGGGGAGTAAGGATGAGCAGTTCTTC.

This chain joins TRBV7-2 and TRBJ1-2, with D perhaps TRBD1 (5 bases). CDR1 is SGHTA, CDR2 FQGNSA, per germline. This CDR3 spans 14 amino acids. V was clipped by 3 bases and J by 8 bases, with 16 bases between them. CDR3 sequence reads: CASSFSAGREGYTF. CDR3 bases: TGTGCCAGCAGCTTTTCCGCAGGGAGGGAGGGCTACACCTTC.

The rearrangement links TRBV28 to TRBJ2-2; D is perhaps TRBD2 (6 bases). Deletions cut 8 bases from V and 1 base from J, with 11 bases between. The CDR3 runs 14 residues. Germline-derived CDR1 and CDR2 are MDHEN and SYDVKM. This chain's CDR3 is CASGRGGNTGELFF. The CDR3 DNA reads TGTGCCAGCGGACGGGGAGGGAACACCGGGGAGCTGTTTTTT.

CDR3 DNA: TGCGCCAGCAGCCAAACTAGCGGTCCCGGTGAGCAGTTCTTC. Translated: CASSQTSGPGEQFF. The J gene is TRBJ2-1, the V gene TRBV5-1, with 8 bases aligning to TRBD2. From germline, CDR1 is SGHRS and CDR2 YFSETQ. CDR3 length equals 14 residues. The J segment lost 9 bases and the V segment lost 4 bases, leaving 9 bases of the junction unmatched.

V and J are TRBV20-1 and TRBJ2-2; D is undetermined. This CDR3 is 16 amino acids long. V was trimmed by 3 bases and J by 2 bases, leaving 16 bases between them. Per the germline V gene, CDR1 is DFQATT and CDR2 is SNEGSKA (reference sequence). The CDR3 DNA is TGCAGTGCTAGTTCAATGGGCCAAAGCAACACCGGGGAGCTGTTTTTT. Translated: CSASSMGQSNTGELFF.

The chain combines TRBV7-3 with TRBJ2-2, with D tentatively TRBD1 (6 bases). This CDR3 region has 16 residues. The germline V and J ends were trimmed by 0 bases and 0 bases, with 8 bases remaining between them. CDR1 is SGHTA, CDR2 FQGTGA, per germline. The CDR3 nucleotides are TGTGCCAGCAGCTTAACTGGGGGCGCGAACACCGGGGAGCTGTTTTTT. This codes for CASSLTGGANTGELFF.

J is TRBJ2-5 and V is TRBV6-5, with 7 positions matching TRBD1. Germline loops: CDR1 MNHEY, CDR2 SVGAGI. Unmatched junction bases numbered 7, after V lost 8 bases and J lost 4 bases. The CDR3 is 13 residues long. CDR3 coding DNA: TGTGCCAGCCGAGAGGGGGCCCGAGAGACCCAGTACTTC. It yields the protein CASREGARETQYF.

Notes on this clone: This CDR3 is also generated by other DNA sequences in the sample. The J gene is TRBJ1-4, the V gene TRBV18; a possible D gene is TRBD1 (6 bases). V was pared by 3 bases and J by 2 bases, with 10 bases between. The CDR3 is 15 residues long. CDR1 and CDR2 (germline): KGHSH, LQKENI. The CDR3: CASSPRQATNEKLFF. In nucleotides, the CDR3 is TGTGCCAGCTCACCGAGACAGGCGACTAATGAAAAACTGTTTTTT.